The 21 T cell receptor beta chains below come from one sample, sequenced in a study of naive and memory T cell subsets. Study outcomes and limitations: Possibly reflecting memory cells re-expressing CD45RA, a few larger clonotypes occurred in naive repertoires, especially CD8.

The beta constant-region primer was an equimolar mix of two oligonucleotides covering TRBC1 and TRBC2. Four rounds of PCR amplified the ligated cDNA using nested alpha and beta constant-region primers plus SP2. MiXCR, run by TCRdb on the UMI-ligation and nested PCR reads, gives a single entry per CDR3 protein. The profile shows roughly 97,000 distinct CDR3 sequences, roughly 15% of them singletons. The antigens of these receptors remain unknown. Source material: naive CD8+ T cells from blood. These receptors were collected from a human donor in good health.

This clonotype was seen ten or more times. This chain uses TRBV9 with TRBJ1-6; TRBD1 matches at 9 bases. Germline V lookup: CDR1 SGDLS, CDR2 YYNGEE. V shed 3 bases, J shed 10 bases, and the junction held 8 bases outside the gene matches. There are 15 residues in the CDR3. The CDR3 bases are TGTGCCAGCAGCGCTGACGGGACAGGGCAATCACCCCTCCACTTT. Protein sequence: CASSADGTGQSPLHF. The full variable domain, completed using reference TRBV9 and TRBJ1-6, is DSGVTQTPKHLITATGQRVTLRCSPRSGDLSVYWYQQSLDQGLQFLIQYYNGEERAKGNILERFSAQQFPDLHSELNLSSLELGDSALYFCASSADGTGQSPLHFGNGTRLTVT.

This clonotype was picked up a small number of times. J is TRBJ1-1 and V is TRBV11-2, with D hard to call. The ends were cut back, 6 bases at V and 2 bases at J, with 19 bases in the middle. Germline assignment: CDR1 SGHAT and CDR2 FQNNGV. The CDR3 has 16 amino acids. As DNA, the CDR3 is TGTGCCAGCAGACACTTGTGGGCAAACACCAACACTGAAGCTTTCTTT. It codes for CASRHLWANTNTEAFF.

J is TRBJ2-1 and V is TRBV13; the match to TRBD1 covers 7 bases. The CDR3 is made up of 14 amino acids. Germline V gives CDR1 PRHDT, CDR2 FYEKMQ (reference sequence). The trim removed 5 bases at V and 9 bases at J, leaving 10 bases unmatched. The DNA of the CDR3 is TGTGCCAGCAGCGCTCAGGGGGTGGGCGTTGAGCAGTTCTTC. Translation gives CASSAQGVGVEQFF.

V is TRBV20-1 and J is TRBJ2-7; D is unresolved. The V end was cut by 1 base, the J end by 3 bases, with 7 bases between. The CDR3 is made up of 12 amino acids. Germline assignment: CDR1 DFQATT and CDR2 SNEGSKA (reference sequence). The CDR3 region has the DNA TGCAGTGCTAGAGGCCCAAGCTACGAGCAGTACTTC. Protein sequence: CSARGPSYEQYF.

The sample holds many counts of this clonotype. V usage is TRBV11-3 and J usage is TRBJ2-3; D ambiguous. Trimming removed 5 bases from V and 4 bases from J, with 10 bases in between. Germline assignment: CDR1 SGHNT and CDR2 YENEEA. The length of the CDR3 is 13 residues. The CDR3 bases are TGTGCCAGCAGCGTACATATGGCAGATACGCAGTATTTT. Amino acid sequence: CASSVHMADTQYF.

J is TRBJ2-3 and V is TRBV9, with D perhaps given as TRBD1 or TRBD2 (6 bases each). Germline CDR1 SGDLS, CDR2 YYNGEE. V lost 3 bases and J lost 2, with 13 bases in between. The CDR3 runs 15 residues. The CDR3 loop is CASSAGDSPTDTQYF. The CDR3 coding sequence is TGTGCCAGCAGCGCAGGGGACTCCCCCACAGATACGCAGTATTTT.

This clonotype showed up just a few times. The chain recombines TRBV12-3 or TRBV12-4 with TRBJ2-1; 10 bases are shared with TRBD2. This CDR3 is built from 17 residues. The ends lost 3 bases at V and 8 bases at J; junction bases unmatched: 13. In DNA, the CDR3 is TGTGCCAGCAGTTTGCTAGCGGGAGCCCCTCAGGGGGATGAGCAGTTCTTC. Translation gives CASSLLAGAPQGDEQFF.

This clonotype has at least ten counts. The chain has TRBV7-2 and TRBJ2-7; D remains ambiguous. The CDR3 spans 13 residues. V lost 5 bases to trimming and J lost 5 bases, with 13 bases between them. Germline values: CDR1 SGHTA, CDR2 FQGNSA. The CDR3 bases are TGTGCCAGCAGCGGCGCCTCGTGGAACGAGCAGTACTTC. Its protein product is CASSGASWNEQYF.

The chain recombines TRBV6-2 or TRBV6-3 with TRBJ2-7, with 9 bases fitting TRBD2. With V trimmed by 1 base and J by 2 bases, 3 bases remained unmatched. CDR1 and CDR2 (germline): MNHEY, SVGEGT. The CDR3 consists of 15 residues. The CDR3 here is CASSYFLAGPYEQYF. Here the CDR3 DNA reads TGTGCCAGCAGTTACTTCCTAGCGGGACCCTACGAGCAGTACTTC.

Only one count was recorded for this clonotype. The chain links TRBV12-3 or TRBV12-4 to TRBJ2-1; TRBD2 matches 15 bases. This CDR3 has 18 residues. V lost 5 bases and J lost 0; bases outside the gene matches: 5. CDR3 sequence: CASSPGLAGGGSYNEQFF. CDR3 bases: TGTGCCAGCAGTCCCGGACTAGCGGGAGGGGGCTCCTACAATGAGCAGTTCTTC.

This clonotype has just a few counts. The chain joins TRBV19 to TRBJ2-7, with D unresolved. Germline V gene lookup returns CDR1 LNHDA and CDR2 SQIVND (reference sequence). The V gene lost 9 bases and the J gene lost 1 base, with 16 bases spanning the gap. There are 14 residues in the CDR3. The CDR3 reads CASSPGFRSYEQYF. For the CDR3, the DNA is TGTGCCAGCTCCCCCGGATTTCGGTCCTACGAGCAGTACTTC.

The chain couples TRBV9 to TRBJ2-7; the D gene could be TRBD1 or TRBD2 (6 bases each). The CDR3 runs 14 residues. In germline, CDR1 is SGDLS, CDR2 YYNGEE. V was trimmed by 4 bases and J by 7 bases, leaving 18 bases between them. CDR3 sequence reads: CASSSFGSQGEQYF. The CDR3 DNA reads as TGTGCCAGCAGCTCATTCGGGAGTCAGGGGGAGCAGTACTTC. The variable domain in full, with the rest retrieved from reference TRBV9 and TRBJ2-7, is DSGVTQTPKHLITATGQRVTLRCSPRSGDLSVYWYQQSLDQGLQFLIQYYNGEERAKGNILERFSAQQFPDLHSELNLSSLELGDSALYFCASSSFGSQGEQYFGPGTRLTVT.

This clonotype has more than one count but fewer than ten. The genes are TRBV18 and TRBJ2-3; the D call may be TRBD1 or TRBD2 (6 bases each). The CDR3 covers 14 residues. With 6 bases removed from V and 4 bases from J, the gap between germline ends came to 14 bases. CDR1 and CDR2 from the germline V gene are KGHSH and LQKENI. CDR3 residues: CASSSYGGPDTQYF. The CDR3 nucleotides read TGTGCCAGCTCTTCCTACGGGGGCCCAGATACGCAGTATTTT.

This clonotype has a handful of counts. In DNA form, the CDR3 reads TGTGCCAGCAGCTTAGCCCAGGGGGCGAATGAGCAGTTCTTC. This gives the protein CASSLAQGANEQFF. V usage is TRBV7-3 and J usage is TRBJ2-1; 8 positions match TRBD1. Looked up from germline, CDR1 is SGHTA and CDR2 is FQGTGA. With V trimmed by 2 bases and J by 7 bases, 4 bases remained unmatched. The CDR3 loop spans 14 amino acids.

This chain uses TRBV7-9 with TRBJ2-7, with TRBD2 as a possible D gene (6 bases). CDR3 length equals 15 residues. In germline, CDR1 is SEHNR, CDR2 FQNEAQ (reference sequence). V shed 3 bases and J shed 4 bases, with 16 bases lying between them. The CDR3 sequence: CASSLGGGPMYEQYF. The CDR3 DNA is TGTGCCAGCAGCTTGGGGGGAGGTCCTATGTACGAGCAGTACTTC.

This clonotype was seen more than once but under ten times. V gene TRBV29-1 combines with J gene TRBJ2-7; possible D gene TRBD2, 7 bases. The V end lost 2 bases, the J end lost 2 bases, and 13 bases lay between the germline ends. CDR1 and CDR2 from the germline V gene are SQVTM and ANQGSEA. The CDR3 extends over 14 amino acids. The CDR3 DNA follows: TGCAGCGTTGAACTTGCGGGGGCCCCCTACGAGCAGTACTTC. Translation gives CSVELAGAPYEQYF.

The chain uses TRBV29-1 and TRBJ2-2; no clear D gene. The CDR3 has 14 residues. V was pared by 3 bases and J by 6 bases, with 14 bases between. CDR1 and CDR2 from the germline V gene are SQVTM and ANQGSEA. The CDR3 sequence is CSVDVGPVSGELFF. CDR3 bases: TGCAGCGTTGATGTAGGACCCGTATCCGGGGAGCTGTTTTTT.

This clonotype was found many times. This rearrangement joins TRBV30 to TRBJ2-1, with a possible D match to TRBD2 (5 bases). The ends were cut back, 0 bases at V and 5 bases at J, with 14 bases in the middle. The CDR3 has 15 residues. In germline, CDR1 is GTSNPN, CDR2 SVGIG (reference sequence). Here the CDR3 reads CAWSVSLARDNEQFF. The DNA for the CDR3 is TGTGCCTGGAGTGTAAGCCTAGCTAGGGACAATGAGCAGTTCTTC.

This rearrangement joins TRBV24-1 to TRBJ2-2; D remains ambiguous. This CDR3 is built from 17 residues. The V end lost 2 bases, the J end lost 0 bases, and 12 bases lay between the germline ends. Germline loops: CDR1 KGHDR, CDR2 SFDVKD. The CDR3 coding sequence is TGTGCCACCAGTGATTCTTGGCAGTTCGCGAACACCGGGGAGCTGTTTTTT. It translates to CATSDSWQFANTGELFF.

This rearrangement joins TRBV29-1 to TRBJ2-1; TRBD2 matches at 12 bases. This CDR3 region has 17 residues. Germline V gene data show CDR1 as SQVTM and CDR2 as ANQGSEA. The V gene end was trimmed by 3 bases and the J gene end by 3 bases; junction bases not matched to a gene: 9. In DNA, the CDR3 is TGCAGCGTTGATGGGCTAGCGGGAGGGCCAGACTACAATGAGCAGTTCTTC. It is translated as CSVDGLAGGPDYNEQFF.

In its sample, this clonotype was seen a few times. The chain is built from TRBV10-3 and TRBJ1-5, with D hard to call. Germline V lookup: CDR1 ENHRY, CDR2 SYGVKD. The CDR3 extends over 13 amino acids. Trimming took 5 bases from V and 1 from J, leaving 6 bases between them. Written as DNA, the CDR3 is TGTGCCATCAGTTACAGCAGCAATCAGCCCCAGCATTTT. Residues: CAISYSSNQPQHF.